The 29 T cell receptor beta chains below were found in one sample sequenced in a study of shared clonotypes between healthy human individuals (dated by TCRdb to between 2020 and 2021). Library prep was done by the immunoSEQ multiplex PCR assay. The clones in this table, taken by TCRdb from immuneACCESS, are in-frame only. Not every clone is retained; where verified, under half of the shortfall comes from an unresolved V gene, and the cause of the rest is unknown. This sample lists around 1,100,000 clones; 60% to 85% were detected once. 0.89% of the sample rests with the top ten. Input material: memory CD4+ T cells from PBMCs. According to the study, the label for this sample's cell subset or site signals: CD45RA-negative fraction. These receptors were collected from a man between 18 and 35 years old in good health. Some clones in this sample may be carry-over from other donors' samples.

This clone has a handful of counts. Other DNA sequences in this specimen translate into the identical CDR3. This chain uses TRBV28 with TRBJ2-6, with no clear D. This CDR3 has 12 residues. The germline gives CDR1 MDHEN, CDR2 SYDVKM. Deletions cut 4 bases from V and 2 bases from J, with 0 bases between. The CDR3 DNA follows: TGTGCCAGCAGTTCTGGGGCCAACGTCCTGACTTTC. It translates to CASSSGANVLTF.

The chain has TRBV10-2 and TRBJ2-3, with 7 bases identical to TRBD1. Germline CDR1 is WSHSY and CDR2 is SAAADI. V trimming: 8 bases; J trimming: 6 bases; junction bases outside the gene matches: 2. The CDR3 is 11 amino acids. The CDR3 DNA follows: TGCGCCAGCGGCAGGGGGGATACGCAGTATTTT. It is translated as CASGRGDTQYF.

This clone appeared once. J is TRBJ2-7 and V is TRBV7-2; TRBD2 matches 10 bases. Per germline, CDR1 SGHTA and CDR2 FQGNSA. With 2 bases clipped from V and 2 bases from J, the junction kept 3 bases outside the gene matches. This CDR3 has 15 residues. The CDR3 region has the DNA TGTGCCAGCAGCTTATCTACTAGCGGGACCTACGAGCAGTACTTC. Translating gives CASSLSTSGTYEQYF.

The genes are TRBV6-5 and TRBJ2-5; D is ambiguous. The germline V gene has CDR1 MNHEY and CDR2 SVGAGI. Trimming took 7 bases from V and 2 from J, leaving 11 bases between them. This CDR3 has 13 amino acids. The CDR3 region has the DNA TGTGCCAGCAATCTGGCCCCACAAGAGACCCAGTACTTC. The encoded protein is CASNLAPQETQYF.

In its sample, this clone was seen a few times. The rearrangement joins TRBV2 to TRBJ2-3; 9 bases match TRBD1. Germline CDR1 reads SNHLY; CDR2 reads FYNNEI. Losses at the gene ends were 8 bases for V and 1 base for J; bases not matched to a gene: 4. The CDR3 runs to 14 residues. CDR3 residues: CASCRDRGTDTQYF. Written as DNA, the CDR3 is TGTGCCAGCTGCCGGGACAGGGGCACAGATACGCAGTATTTT. Combining the CDR3 with reference TRBV2 and TRBJ2-3 gives the whole variable domain EPEVTQTPSHQVTQMGQEVILRCVPISNHLYFYWYRQILGQKVEFLVSFYNNEISEKSEIFDDQFSVERPDGSNFTLKIRSTKLEDSAMYFCASCRDRGTDTQYFGPGTRLTVL.

This clone occurred once. The genes are TRBV19 and TRBJ2-7; the match to TRBD2 covers 7 bases. The germline gives CDR1 LNHDA, CDR2 SQIVND (reference sequence). V shed 3 bases, J shed 0 bases, and the junction held 5 bases outside the gene matches. The CDR3 is 15 amino acids. The CDR3 DNA follows: TGTGCCAGTAGTATTCGGCGGGAGCCCTCCTACGAGCAGTACTTC. Residues: CASSIRREPSYEQYF.

The V gene is TRBV28, the J gene TRBJ1-2, with D possibly being TRBD1 (5 bases). V dropped 3 bases and J dropped 7 bases, with 12 bases sitting between them. The CDR3 spans 13 residues. The V gene's germline CDR1 is MDHEN and CDR2 SYDVKM. The chain's CDR3 is CASSLAGLVGYTF. CDR3 DNA: TGTGCCAGCAGTTTGGCAGGGTTGGTTGGCTACACCTTC.

The chain couples TRBV7-9 to TRBJ1-3, with 7 bases aligning to TRBD1. The CDR3 spans 18 residues. CDR1 and CDR2 from the germline V gene are SEHNR and FQNEAQ (reference sequence). After removal of 0 bases from V and 4 bases from J, the junction contained 12 bases not matched to a gene. Here the CDR3 DNA reads TGTGCCAGCAGCTTAGCACTTACCATGGGACAGAAAGGAAACACCATATATTTT. It specifies CASSLALTMGQKGNTIYF.

J is TRBJ2-1 and V is TRBV19; 8 nucleotides align to TRBD2. The V gene's germline CDR1 is LNHDA and CDR2 SQIVND (reference sequence). The CDR3 spans 13 residues. Trimming at V came to 0 bases and at J to 10 bases, leaving 2 bases not matched to a gene. The CDR3 DNA sequence: TGTGCCAGTAGTATAGATGGCGGGGGGGAGCAGTTCTTC. This sequence encodes CASSIDGGGEQFF.

This clone has a single count. This chain uses TRBV5-4 with TRBJ2-3, with no clear D. Germline CDR1 and CDR2: SGHNT and YYREEE (reference sequence). Trimming shortened V by 4 bases and J by 4 bases, and 19 bases separated the two germline ends. The CDR3 runs to 16 residues. CDR3 region: CASSQEYPQSADTQYF. CDR3 coding DNA: TGTGCCAGCAGCCAAGAATATCCCCAGTCCGCAGATACGCAGTATTTT. Based on the CDR3 plus reference TRBV5-4 and TRBJ2-3, the full variable domain is ETGVTQSPTHLIKTRGQQVTLRCSSQSGHNTVSWYQQALGQGPQFIFQYYREEENGRGNFPPRFSGLQFPNYSSELNVNALELDDSALYLCASSQEYPQSADTQYFGPGTRLTVL.

In DNA, the CDR3 is TGCGCCAGCAGCCAGGACAGGGAAAGTGGCTACACCTTC. Translating it yields CASSQDRESGYTF. This chain uses TRBV5-1 with TRBJ1-2; 8 nucleotides agree with TRBD1. This CDR3 region has 13 residues. The germline CDR1 and CDR2 sequences are SGHRS and YFSETQ. Germline trimming cut 4 bases from V and 7 bases from J; bases unmatched to any gene: 6.

The gene calls are TRBV18 and TRBJ1-5; no firm D call. Germline V CDR1 and CDR2: KGHSH, LQKENI. The V gene lost 5 bases and the J gene lost 1 base, with 15 bases spanning the gap. The CDR3 is 16 amino acids. The CDR3 region has the DNA TGTGCCAGCTCAACGTTCTCAAGGGAGAGCAATCAGCCCCAGCATTTT. This sequence encodes CASSTFSRESNQPQHF.

This clone appeared a single time. The rearrangement uses TRBV5-6 and TRBJ2-5; a weak D match, TRBD1 (6 bases). V was pared by 0 bases and J by 5 bases, with 17 bases between. The CDR3 length is 16 residues. The germline V gene has CDR1 SGHDT and CDR2 YYEEEE. The DNA for the CDR3 is TGTGCCAGCAGCTTGGGGGCGAGGGGGAAGGGCGAGACCCAGTACTTC. Its protein product is CASSLGARGKGETQYF.

The CDR3 DNA reads as TGTGCCTGGAGTACGCGACGGTATACTAGCACAGATACGCAGTATTTT. The encoded protein is CAWSTRRYTSTDTQYF. The chain links TRBV30 to TRBJ2-3, with D hard to call. The CDR3 extends over 16 amino acids. Trimming pared 2 bases from V and 0 bases from J, leaving 15 bases between. Germline CDR1 is GTSNPN and CDR2 is SVGIG (reference sequence).

The genes are TRBV9 and TRBJ1-2; D unresolved. From germline, CDR1 is SGDLS and CDR2 YYNGEE. Deletions cut 0 bases from V and 4 bases from J, with 16 bases between. The CDR3 is made up of 16 amino acids. This chain's CDR3 is CASSVGALNAGYGYTF. The DNA of the CDR3 is TGTGCCAGCAGCGTAGGGGCCCTAAACGCTGGCTATGGCTACACCTTC.

The chain carries TRBV15 and TRBJ2-2; D not certain. CDR3 length: 14 residues. Germline V gene data show CDR1 as LNHNV and CDR2 as YYDKDF (reference sequence). The V and J ends lost 0 bases and 6 bases respectively, with 8 bases between them. CDR3 sequence reads: CATSRDWVSGELFF. The CDR3 nucleotides read TGTGCCACCAGCAGAGATTGGGTCTCCGGGGAGCTGTTTTTT.

This clone occurred a few times. J is TRBJ2-7 and V is TRBV11-1, with D unresolved. Germline CDR1 is SGHAT and CDR2 is FQDESV (reference sequence). V lost 5 bases, J lost 4 bases, and 6 bases lay in between. The CDR3 extends over 11 amino acids. The CDR3 DNA follows: TGTGCCAGCAGCAAGGAATACGAGCAGTACTTC. Translating it yields CASSKEYEQYF.

Notes on this clone: Other DNA sequences within the sample encode an identical CDR3. V gene TRBV7-2 combines with J gene TRBJ2-7; 10 bases align to TRBD2. The germline V gene encodes CDR1 SGHTA and CDR2 FQGNSA. The length of the CDR3 is 15 residues. With V trimmed by 5 bases and J by 1 base, 5 bases remained unmatched. CDR3: CASSPSSGRSYEQYF. As DNA, the CDR3 is TGTGCCAGCAGCCCCTCTAGCGGGAGATCCTACGAGCAGTACTTC.

The chain joins TRBV10-3 to TRBJ2-7; TRBD2 matches at 10 bases. CDR1 is ENHRY, CDR2 SYGVKD, per germline. The CDR3 is made up of 13 amino acids. Trimming removed 10 bases from V and 7 bases from J; junction bases left unmatched: 10. CDR3 in amino acids: CASTVAGGGEQYF. CDR3 DNA: TGTGCCAGCACTGTAGCGGGAGGAGGAGAGCAGTACTTC.

This chain connects TRBV28 to TRBJ2-7, with D possibly TRBD2 on 6 matching bases. CDR3 length: 14 amino acids. Between the trimmed V and J ends, which lost 5 bases and 3 bases, there was a span of 14 bases. Germline V gene lookup returns CDR1 MDHEN and CDR2 SYDVKM. The CDR3 loop is CASSGGLFDYEQYF. For the CDR3, the DNA is TGTGCCAGCAGTGGGGGACTGTTCGACTACGAGCAGTACTTC.

This rearrangement joins TRBV28 to TRBJ1-4; a possible D gene is TRBD1 (5 bases). CDR3 length equals 12 residues. Looked up from germline, CDR1 is MDHEN and CDR2 is SYDVKM. Trimming shortened V by 10 bases and J by 8 bases, and 14 bases separated the two germline ends. The CDR3 protein is CATEGNREKLFF. The CDR3 nucleotides are TGTGCCACGGAGGGGAACCGCGAAAAACTGTTTTTT.

V usage is TRBV28 and J usage is TRBJ1-3, with TRBD1 identical over 7 bases. The CDR3 runs 16 residues. Germline values: CDR1 MDHEN, CDR2 SYDVKM. J was trimmed by 0 bases and V by 0 bases; bases with no gene match: 2. This chain's CDR3 is CASSLWTGSSGNTIYF. CDR3 nucleotides: TGTGCCAGCAGTTTATGGACAGGGAGCTCTGGAAACACCATATATTTT.

This clone occurred once. V is TRBV4-1 and J is TRBJ2-1, with D possibly called TRBD1 or TRBD2 (5 bases each). Trimming removed 2 bases at V and 6 bases at J, with 20 bases between. Germline V gene sequence: CDR1 MGHRA, CDR2 YSYEKL. The CDR3 covers 17 residues. As DNA, the CDR3 is TGCGCCAGCAGCCAATTCTCTATGGGGACCCAAGTCAATGAGCAGTTCTTC. Translation: CASSQFSMGTQVNEQFF.

This chain links TRBV5-4 with TRBJ1-4, with TRBD1 matching over 7 bases. The CDR3 loop spans 16 amino acids. Unmatched junction bases numbered 9, after V lost 4 bases and J lost 3 bases. The germline CDR1 and CDR2 sequences are SGHNT and YYREEE (reference sequence). CDR3 protein: CASSAVAGGSNEKLFF. CDR3 coding DNA: TGTGCCAGCAGCGCCGTGGCAGGGGGGTCTAATGAAAAACTGTTTTTT.

The chain links TRBV9 to TRBJ2-3; 8 bases map to TRBD1. Germline values: CDR1 SGDLS, CDR2 YYNGEE. CDR3 length: 16 residues. V trimming: 0 bases; J trimming: 0 bases; junction bases outside the gene matches: 3. CDR3 amino acids: CASSVGRQGSTDTQYF. For the CDR3, the DNA is TGTGCCAGCAGCGTAGGACGACAGGGGAGCACAGATACGCAGTATTTT.

The V call is TRBV7-3, the J call TRBJ2-2, with 7 bases matching TRBD2. The trim removed 4 bases at V and 0 bases at J, leaving 5 bases unmatched. Germline CDR1 is SGHTA and CDR2 is FQGTGA. The CDR3 is 16 amino acids. The CDR3 sequence is CASSSGSGANTGELFF. As DNA, the CDR3 is TGTGCCAGCAGCTCCGGGAGCGGGGCGAACACCGGGGAGCTGTTTTTT.

The chain uses TRBV5-1 and TRBJ1-1; D gene uncertain. The CDR3 is made up of 15 amino acids. Trimming removed 0 bases from V and 4 bases from J, with 13 bases in between. Germline-derived CDR1 and CDR2 are SGHRS and YFSETQ. This chain's CDR3 is CASSLGPGRGTEAFF. Written as DNA, the CDR3 is TGCGCCAGCAGCTTGGGTCCAGGCCGGGGCACTGAAGCTTTCTTT.

This rearrangement joins TRBV6-6 to TRBJ1-5; possible D gene TRBD1, 6 bases. Germline CDR1 MNHNY, CDR2 SVGAGI (reference sequence). There are 14 residues in the CDR3. V was trimmed by 7 bases and J by 10 bases, leaving 20 bases between them. In nucleotides, the CDR3 is TGTGCCAGCACCAAAAATCAGGGGTCCCCTCCCCAGCATTTT. Translating it yields CASTKNQGSPPQHF.

A single count supports this clone. The gene calls are TRBV5-1 and TRBJ2-2; TRBD2 matches 13 bases. V shed 5 bases and J 6 bases; nucleotides not matched to a gene: 4. The CDR3 has 15 amino acids. Germline V gene data show CDR1 as SGHRS and CDR2 as YFSETQ. As DNA, the CDR3 is TGCGCCAGCAGACTAGCGGGAGGGTCAGCCGGGGAGCTGTTTTTT. Its translation is CASRLAGGSAGELFF.